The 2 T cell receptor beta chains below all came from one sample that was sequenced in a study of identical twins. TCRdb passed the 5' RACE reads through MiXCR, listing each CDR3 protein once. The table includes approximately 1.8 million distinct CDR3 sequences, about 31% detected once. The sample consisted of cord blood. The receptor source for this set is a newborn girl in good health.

CDR3 in amino acids: CSAREDLDYEQYF. The DNA of the CDR3 is TGCAGTGCTAGAGAGGACCTGGATTACGAGCAGTACTTC. The chain joins TRBV20-1 to TRBJ2-7, with D unresolved. The CDR3 length is 13 residues. Germline-derived CDR1 and CDR2 are DFQATT and SNEGSKA (reference sequence). V was pared by 0 bases and J by 4 bases, with 10 bases between.

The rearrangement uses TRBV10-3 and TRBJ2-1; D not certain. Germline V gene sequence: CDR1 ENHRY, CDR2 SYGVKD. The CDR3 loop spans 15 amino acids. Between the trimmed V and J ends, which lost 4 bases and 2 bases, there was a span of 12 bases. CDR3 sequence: CAISVRGATYNEQFF. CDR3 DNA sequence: TGTGCCATCAGTGTCCGCGGCGCGACCTACAATGAGCAGTTCTTC.